Only a few counts were recorded for the clone carrying this T cell receptor beta chain. This entry comes from a study of T cells in Graves' hyperthyroidism and ophthalmopathy. TCR beta CDR3 regions were amplified from RNA. In the first-round RT-PCR of the TCR CDR3, the HTBI primer set was used. TCRdb recomputed calls from the multiplex PCR reads with MiXCR, one row per CDR3 protein. The table records over 700,000 distinct CDR3 sequences, roughly a third of them present only once. The trim removed 5 bases at V and 0 bases at J, leaving 7 bases unmatched. Germline lookup yields CDR1 SGHTA and CDR2 FQGNSA. CDR3 length: 18 amino acids.

This rearrangement joins TRBV7-2 to TRBJ2-6; 10 bases map to TRBD1. The sequenced material came from blood. The clonotype comes from a woman between 40 and 55 years old with Graves' hyperthyroidism. CDR3 DNA sequence: TGTGCCAGCAGCCAGGCCGGGACAGGGGTCTCTGGGGCCAACGTCCTGACTTTC. This translates into CASSQAGTGVSGANVLTF.